What follows are 25 T cell receptor beta chains derived from one specimen sequenced in a study of shared clonotypes between healthy human individuals. Libraries were prepared by immunoSEQ multiplex PCR; TCRdb keeps only in-frame clonotypes and omits some of them. The repertoire holds 2 million to 2.5 million clones, with more than 85% as singletons. Sequenced material: naive CD4+ T cells from PBMCs. Subset defined: CD45RA+ positively selected. The source is a man aged 18 to 30 in good health. Some clones in this sample may be carry-over from other donors' samples.

The gene calls are TRBV30 and TRBJ2-1; possible D gene TRBD2, 6 bases. The CDR3 contains 17 residues. V lost 0 bases and J 0 bases, leaving 15 bases between the germline ends. Germline loops: CDR1 GTSNPN, CDR2 SVGIG (reference sequence). The CDR3 DNA sequence: TGTGCCTGGAGTGTAAAAGGGCCGCGGGACTCCTACAATGAGCAGTTCTTC. Translation: CAWSVKGPRDSYNEQFF.

This clone was detected a few times. Different DNA sequences within this sample yield the same CDR3. The CDR3: CAWSVPGRDQPQHF. CDR3 nucleotide sequence: TGTGCCTGGAGTGTACCTGGCAGGGATCAGCCCCAGCATTTT. The chain recombines TRBV30 with TRBJ1-5; D is perhaps TRBD1 (5 bases). The CDR3 has 14 residues. Trimming cost V 0 bases and J 5 bases, with 11 bases left between them. CDR1 is GTSNPN, CDR2 SVGIG, per germline (reference sequence).

The chain links TRBV28 to TRBJ1-6, with 10 bases identical to TRBD1. Germline V gives CDR1 MDHEN, CDR2 SYDVKM. The CDR3 runs 15 residues. V shed 8 bases and J 7 bases; nucleotides not matched to a gene: 8. The CDR3, as DNA: TGTGCCAGCTTTCCGGGACAGGGGCGGAATTCACCCCTCCACTTT. This encodes CASFPGQGRNSPLHF.

The chain recombines TRBV15 with TRBJ1-2, with no clear D. The ends were cut back, 0 bases at V and 1 base at J, with 12 bases in the middle. The germline CDR1 and CDR2 sequences are LNHNV and YYDKDF (reference sequence). CDR3 length: 16 amino acids. CDR3 residues: CATSREPQQVNYGYTF. The CDR3, as DNA: TGTGCCACCAGCAGAGAACCCCAGCAGGTTAACTATGGCTACACCTTC.

The V call is TRBV7-2, the J call TRBJ2-7, with no clear D. This CDR3 has 14 residues. The ends were cut back, 4 bases at V and 3 bases at J, with 13 bases in the middle. Germline values: CDR1 SGHTA, CDR2 FQGNSA. The CDR3 nucleotides read TGTGCCAGCAGCTCTCCCGAGTGGGTCTACGAGCAGTACTTC. This sequence encodes CASSSPEWVYEQYF. Based on the CDR3 plus reference TRBV7-2 and TRBJ2-7, the full variable domain is GAGVSQSPSNKVTEKGKDVELRCDPISGHTALYWYRQSLGQGLEFLIYFQGNSAPDKSGLPSDRFSAERTGGSVSTLTIQRTQQEDSAVYLCASSSPEWVYEQYFGPGTRLTVT.

The chain joins TRBV30 to TRBJ2-7, with D perhaps TRBD1 or TRBD2 (5 bases each). With 6 bases removed from V and 6 bases from J, the gap between germline ends came to 12 bases. This CDR3 has 11 residues. Looked up from germline, CDR1 is GTSNPN and CDR2 is SVGIG (reference sequence). The CDR3 DNA sequence: TGTGCCTGTGTGGGGGAGATCGAGCAGTACTTC. Its translation is CACVGEIEQYF.

This sequence joins TRBV6-1 and TRBJ1-3, with D perhaps matching TRBD1 (6 bases). Per germline, CDR1 MNHNS and CDR2 SASEGT. V was pared by 2 bases and J by 0 bases, with 20 bases between. The CDR3 consists of 19 residues. The chain's CDR3 is CASSELVGAGHTSGNTIYF. CDR3 bases: TGTGCCAGCAGTGAATTGGTGGGGGCTGGACACACCTCTGGAAACACCATATATTTT.

The V gene is TRBV5-1, the J gene TRBJ2-5; D is uncertain. V lost 6 bases to trimming and J lost 3 bases, with 12 bases between them. CDR3 length equals 13 residues. Looked up from germline, CDR1 is SGHRS and CDR2 is YFSETQ. CDR3 sequence: CASTQAGEETQYF. The CDR3 nucleotides are TGCGCCAGCACCCAAGCCGGAGAAGAGACCCAGTACTTC.

In nucleotides, the CDR3 is TGTGCCAGCAGCTCAAGACCCTACGGGACAGAGAACTACGAGCAGTACTTC. It translates to CASSSRPYGTENYEQYF. The chain has TRBV7-9 and TRBJ2-7, with TRBD1 matching 7 bases. Trimming took 4 bases from V and 3 from J; bases not matched to a gene: 15. Germline-derived CDR1 and CDR2 are SEHNR and FQNEAQ (reference sequence). The CDR3 has 17 amino acids.

The chain is built from TRBV7-2 and TRBJ2-7; TRBD2 matches at 10 bases. Germline CDR1 and CDR2: SGHTA and FQGNSA. This CDR3 has 16 amino acids. V lost 1 base and J lost 2; bases outside the gene matches: 5. This CDR3 reads CASSLGASGSAYEQYF. The CDR3 DNA is TGTGCCAGCAGCTTAGGGGCTAGCGGGAGTGCCTACGAGCAGTACTTC.

The chain links TRBV28 to TRBJ2-1; D not resolved. V was cut by 1 base and J by 3 bases, with 13 bases left in between. In germline, CDR1 is MDHEN, CDR2 SYDVKM. The CDR3 runs to 16 residues. DNA for the CDR3: TGTGCCAGCAGTTTATTGTCGTCCCTAGGCTACAATGAGCAGTTCTTC. Encoded protein: CASSLLSSLGYNEQFF.

Written as DNA, the CDR3 is TGTGCCAGCACTCTAAGGGGCGAGAACACCGGGGAGCTGTTTTTT. Its protein is CASTLRGENTGELFF. V and J are TRBV2 and TRBJ2-2, with D perhaps TRBD1 (5 bases). This CDR3 is built from 15 residues. The germline CDR1 and CDR2 sequences are SNHLY and FYNNEI. The V gene lost 7 bases and the J gene lost 1 base, with 13 bases spanning the gap.

V and J are TRBV7-8 and TRBJ1-1; a possible D gene is TRBD1 (6 bases). V lost 6 bases and J 1 base, leaving 24 bases between the germline ends. Germline lookup yields CDR1 SGHVS and CDR2 FQNEAQ. The CDR3 has 18 amino acids. The chain's CDR3 is CASSQGYRAHVANTEAFF. The CDR3 nucleotides read TGTGCCAGCAGTCAGGGGTACAGGGCTCATGTAGCGAACACTGAAGCTTTCTTT.

The V call is TRBV4-3, the J call TRBJ1-4, with TRBD1 matching over 8 bases. The V and J ends lost 4 bases and 2 bases, in that order; junction bases with no gene match: 6. The CDR3 is made up of 16 amino acids. The V gene's germline CDR1 is LGHNA and CDR2 YSLEER. The CDR3 nucleotides are TGCGCCAGCAGCCCACTCACAGGGGGTACTAATGAAAAACTGTTTTTT. It encodes CASSPLTGGTNEKLFF.

The chain combines TRBV27 with TRBJ2-5; tentatively, D is TRBD1 (6 bases). Germline CDR1 reads MNHEY; CDR2 reads SMNVEV (reference sequence). V was trimmed by 6 bases and J by 5 bases, leaving 13 bases between them. This CDR3 has 13 amino acids. CDR3 residues: CASRRQAGETQYF. The DNA of the CDR3 is TGTGCCAGCAGGCGACAGGCAGGGGAGACCCAGTACTTC.

The genes are TRBV28 and TRBJ1-5; 8 bases agree with TRBD1. J gave up 7 bases and V 6 bases, and 8 bases lay outside the gene matches. The CDR3 contains 14 residues. The germline CDR1 and CDR2 sequences are MDHEN and SYDVKM. The CDR3, as DNA: TGTGCCAGCAGGCCAGGGGGCGCGGACCAGCCCCAGCATTTT. Its protein product is CASRPGGADQPQHF.

J is TRBJ2-2 and V is TRBV5-4, with D possibly called TRBD1 or TRBD2 (6 bases each). The germline V gene has CDR1 SGHNT and CDR2 YYREEE (reference sequence). Trimming left V 2 bases short and J 5 bases short, with 22 bases between. The CDR3 totals 18 residues. CDR3 sequence reads: CASSFPLASRRGTGELFF. CDR3 DNA: TGTGCCAGCAGCTTCCCGCTAGCGTCCAGAAGGGGGACCGGGGAGCTGTTTTTT.

The CDR3 DNA reads as TGTGCCAGCAGCCGCTCCTCGGGACCCCCCACTGAAGCTTTCTTT. This translates into CASSRSSGPPTEAFF. V usage is TRBV6-6 and J usage is TRBJ1-1, with a tentative D call TRBD1 (5 bases). The CDR3 is 15 amino acids. Germline assignment: CDR1 MNHNY and CDR2 SVGAGI (reference sequence). V lost 6 bases and J 4 bases, leaving 18 bases between the germline ends.

V usage is TRBV5-5 and J usage is TRBJ2-2; no reliable D call. Germline V lookup: CDR1 SGHKS, CDR2 YYEKEE (reference sequence). V shed 4 bases and J shed 3 bases, with 7 bases lying between them. CDR3 size: 13 residues. The CDR3 sequence: CASSLDHTGELFF. The CDR3 DNA reads as TGTGCCAGCAGCCTGGACCACACCGGGGAGCTGTTTTTT.

This chain uses TRBV27 with TRBJ1-1, with D possibly being TRBD1 (5 bases). The CDR3 is made up of 12 amino acids. Germline assignment: CDR1 MNHEY and CDR2 SMNVEV (reference sequence). V was trimmed by 5 bases and J by 4 bases, leaving 8 bases between them. Here the CDR3 DNA reads TGTGCCAGCAGTACAGGTTTCACTGAAGCTTTCTTT. This codes for CASSTGFTEAFF.

The V and J genes are TRBV28 and TRBJ2-1; D is unresolved. This CDR3 has 12 amino acids. CDR1 MDHEN and CDR2 SYDVKM come from the germline V gene. V dropped 6 bases and J dropped 8 bases, with 11 bases sitting between them. The CDR3 here is CASSSSSDEQFF. In DNA form, the CDR3 reads TGTGCCAGCAGCTCCTCGAGTGATGAGCAGTTCTTC.

The chain has TRBV9 and TRBJ1-2; 11 nucleotides match TRBD1. The CDR3 length is 15 residues. Germline-derived CDR1 and CDR2 are SGDLS and YYNGEE. V was pared by 2 bases and J by 5 bases, with 5 bases of the junction left unmatched. In DNA, the CDR3 is TGTGCCAGCAGCGTTGGACAGGGGGCCCTTTATGGCTACACCTTC. It is translated as CASSVGQGALYGYTF.

CDR3 loop: CASSLGDRLNTEAFF. CDR3 in DNA: TGTGCCAGCAGTTTAGGGGACAGACTGAACACTGAAGCTTTCTTT. V usage is TRBV28 and J usage is TRBJ1-1; 7 positions agree with TRBD1. This CDR3 is built from 15 residues. Germline V gene sequence: CDR1 MDHEN, CDR2 SYDVKM. V gave up 2 bases and J gave up 0 bases; unmatched junction bases: 3. The full variable domain, in which reference TRBV28 and TRBJ1-1 provide the parts outside the CDR3, is DVKVTQSSRYLVKRTGEKVFLECVQDMDHENMFWYRQDPGLGLRLIYFSYDVKMKEKGDIPEGYSVSREKKERFSLILESASTNQTSMYLCASSLGDRLNTEAFFGQGTRLTVV.

This clone has just a few counts. CDR3 residues: CSAGRGEGYTF. The CDR3 DNA follows: TGCAGTGCCGGCAGGGGCGAAGGCTACACCTTC. The chain employs TRBV20-1 and TRBJ1-2; a possible D gene is TRBD1 (6 bases). The CDR3 has 11 amino acids. Germline V lookup: CDR1 DFQATT, CDR2 SNEGSKA (reference sequence). V lost 6 bases and J lost 8, with 13 bases in between.

The sample holds one count of this clone. The CDR3 sequence: CASSLADRWTDTQYF. The CDR3 bases are TGCGCCAGCAGCTTGGCAGACAGATGGACAGATACGCAGTATTTT. The chain employs TRBV5-1 and TRBJ2-3; D possibly corresponds to TRBD1 (5 bases). This CDR3 spans 15 amino acids. CDR1 is SGHRS, CDR2 YFSETQ, per germline. Trimming shortened V by 0 bases and J by 3 bases, and 11 bases separated the two germline ends.